A single sample is the source of the 5 T cell receptor beta chains below, sequenced in a study of T-cell memory formation after mild COVID-19. Each CDR3 protein is one row after TCRdb ran MiXCR on the 5' RACE reads. The sample comprises some 270,000 distinct CDR3 sequences, 15% of which are singletons, and approximately 2.1% rests with the top ten. Sequencing was carried out using PBMCs or a T cell subset sorted from them (not recorded which). The receptors derive from an adult woman who had mild COVID-19 (a few samples of this study predate the infection). Cell type and time point are not known.

A few counts support this clonotype. The chain recombines TRBV2 with TRBJ2-5; TRBD1 matches 7 bases. CDR3 length: 14 residues. V dropped 5 bases and J dropped 1; count of bases not matched to a gene: 4. The V gene's germline CDR1 is SNHLY and CDR2 FYNNEI. In nucleotides, the CDR3 is TGTGCCAGCAGTAAACAGGGGACCCAAGAGACCCAGTACTTC. Translated, it gives CASSKQGTQETQYF.

This clonotype was detected a few times. The V gene is TRBV5-1, the J gene TRBJ2-3, with TRBD1 identical over 9 bases. V lost 8 bases to trimming and J lost 3 bases; unmatched junction nucleotides: 7. The CDR3 has 14 residues. The germline V gene encodes CDR1 SGHRS and CDR2 YFSETQ. The CDR3: CASNTGGRTDTQYF. The CDR3 nucleotides are TGCGCCAGTAACACAGGGGGCAGGACAGATACGCAGTATTTT.

This clonotype was observed a few times. The V call is TRBV7-3, the J call TRBJ2-7; 8 bases fit TRBD1. Germline loops: CDR1 SGHTA, CDR2 FQGTGA. Trimming cost V 5 bases and J 6 bases; bases outside gene matches: 6. The CDR3 spans 13 residues. CDR3 sequence: CASSPWTGSEQYF. Here the CDR3 DNA reads TGTGCCAGCAGCCCCTGGACAGGGAGCGAGCAGTACTTC.

This chain connects TRBV20-1 to TRBJ2-7, with unresolved D. This CDR3 is 14 amino acids long. V lost 2 bases and J 0 bases, leaving 11 bases between the germline ends. CDR1 and CDR2 (germline): DFQATT, SNEGSKA (reference sequence). CDR3 bases: TGCAGTGCTAGAACCCCTGGAAGCTCCTACGAGCAGTACTTC. Its protein is CSARTPGSSYEQYF.

This clonotype was recorded at least ten times. The genes are TRBV5-1 and TRBJ2-1; 16 nucleotides line up with TRBD2. This CDR3 region has 19 residues. Trimming removed 5 bases from V and 9 bases from J; junction bases left unmatched: 17. Germline V gene data show CDR1 as SGHRS and CDR2 as YFSETQ. CDR3 protein: CASSRSTPGTSGRDTEQFF. The CDR3 coding sequence is TGCGCCAGCAGTCGCTCAACCCCGGGGACTAGCGGGAGGGACACTGAGCAGTTCTTC.